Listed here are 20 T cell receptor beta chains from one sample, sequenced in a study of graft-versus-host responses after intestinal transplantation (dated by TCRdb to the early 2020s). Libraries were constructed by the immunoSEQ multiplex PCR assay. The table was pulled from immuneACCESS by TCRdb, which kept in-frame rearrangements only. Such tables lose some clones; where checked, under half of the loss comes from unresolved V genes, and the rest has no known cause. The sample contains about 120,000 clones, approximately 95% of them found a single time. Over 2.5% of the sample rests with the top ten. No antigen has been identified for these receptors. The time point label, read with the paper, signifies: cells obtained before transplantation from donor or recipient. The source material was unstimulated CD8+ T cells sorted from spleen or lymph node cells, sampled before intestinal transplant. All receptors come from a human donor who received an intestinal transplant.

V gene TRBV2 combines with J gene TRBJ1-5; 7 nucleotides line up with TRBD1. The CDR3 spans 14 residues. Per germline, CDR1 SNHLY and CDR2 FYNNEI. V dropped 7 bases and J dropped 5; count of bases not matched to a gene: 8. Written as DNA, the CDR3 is TGTGCCAGCAAGAGGGGGCGCGCGGATCAGCCCCAGCATTTT. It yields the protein CASKRGRADQPQHF.

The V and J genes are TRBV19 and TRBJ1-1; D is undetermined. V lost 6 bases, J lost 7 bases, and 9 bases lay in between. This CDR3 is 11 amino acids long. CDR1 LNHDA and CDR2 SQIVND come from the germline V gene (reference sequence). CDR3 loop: CASRWRVEAFF. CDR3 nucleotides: TGTGCCAGTAGATGGCGGGTTGAAGCTTTCTTT.

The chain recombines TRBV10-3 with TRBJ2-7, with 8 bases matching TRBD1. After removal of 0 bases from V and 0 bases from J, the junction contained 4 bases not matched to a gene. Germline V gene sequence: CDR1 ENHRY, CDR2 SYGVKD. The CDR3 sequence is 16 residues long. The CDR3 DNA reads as TGTGCCATCAGTGAGTCGCAGGACAGGGACTCCTACGAGCAGTACTTC. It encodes CAISESQDRDSYEQYF.

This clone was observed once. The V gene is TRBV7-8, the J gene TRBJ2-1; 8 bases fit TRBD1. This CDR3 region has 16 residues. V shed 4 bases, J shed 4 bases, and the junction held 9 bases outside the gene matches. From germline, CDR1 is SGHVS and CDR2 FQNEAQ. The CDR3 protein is CASSYDGTGRYNEQFF. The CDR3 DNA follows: TGTGCCAGCAGCTACGACGGGACAGGTCGGTACAATGAGCAGTTCTTC.

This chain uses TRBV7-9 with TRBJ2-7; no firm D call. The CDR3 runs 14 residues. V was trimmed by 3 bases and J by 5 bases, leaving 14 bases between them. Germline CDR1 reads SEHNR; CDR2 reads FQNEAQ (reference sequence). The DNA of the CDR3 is TGTGCCAGCAGCTTCGGTGGGCCTTCCCACGAGCAGTACTTC. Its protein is CASSFGGPSHEQYF.

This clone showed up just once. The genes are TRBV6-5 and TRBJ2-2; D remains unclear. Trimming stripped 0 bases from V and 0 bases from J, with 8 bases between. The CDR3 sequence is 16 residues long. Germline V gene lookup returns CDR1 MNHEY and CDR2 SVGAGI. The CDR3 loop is CASSYSFVPNTGELFF. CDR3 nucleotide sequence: TGTGCCAGCAGTTACTCTTTTGTACCGAACACCGGGGAGCTGTTTTTT.

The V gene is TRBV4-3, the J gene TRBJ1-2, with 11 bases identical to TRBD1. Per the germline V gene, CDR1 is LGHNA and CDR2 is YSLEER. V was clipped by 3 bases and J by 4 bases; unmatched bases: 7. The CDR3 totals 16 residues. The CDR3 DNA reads TGCGCCAGCAGCCAGGGACAGGGGGTGGCAGGCTATGGCTACACCTTC. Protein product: CASSQGQGVAGYGYTF.

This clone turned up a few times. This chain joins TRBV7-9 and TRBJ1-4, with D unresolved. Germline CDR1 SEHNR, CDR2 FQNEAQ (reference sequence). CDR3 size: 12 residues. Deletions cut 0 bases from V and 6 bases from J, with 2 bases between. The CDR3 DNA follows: TGTGCCAGCAGCTTAGCGGATGAAAAACTGTTTTTT. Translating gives CASSLADEKLFF.

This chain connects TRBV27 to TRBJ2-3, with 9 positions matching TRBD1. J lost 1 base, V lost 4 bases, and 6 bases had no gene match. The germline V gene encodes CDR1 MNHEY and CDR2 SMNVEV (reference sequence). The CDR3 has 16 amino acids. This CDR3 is CASSSSRTGGTDTQYF. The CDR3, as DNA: TGTGCCAGCAGTTCTTCTCGGACAGGGGGCACAGATACGCAGTATTTT.

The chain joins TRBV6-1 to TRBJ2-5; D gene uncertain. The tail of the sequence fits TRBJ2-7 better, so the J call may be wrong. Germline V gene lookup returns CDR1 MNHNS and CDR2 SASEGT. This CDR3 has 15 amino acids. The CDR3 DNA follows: TGTGCCAGCAGTGAAGGTGCCCAAGTTAACTACGAGCAGTACTTC. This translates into CASSEGAQVNYEQYF.

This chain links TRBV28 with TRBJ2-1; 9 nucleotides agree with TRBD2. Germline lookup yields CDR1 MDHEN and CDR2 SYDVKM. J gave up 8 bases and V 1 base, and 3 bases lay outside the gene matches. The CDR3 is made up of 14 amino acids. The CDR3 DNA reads TGTGCCAGCAGTTTATTAGCGGGAGAGGATGAGCAGTTCTTC. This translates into CASSLLAGEDEQFF.

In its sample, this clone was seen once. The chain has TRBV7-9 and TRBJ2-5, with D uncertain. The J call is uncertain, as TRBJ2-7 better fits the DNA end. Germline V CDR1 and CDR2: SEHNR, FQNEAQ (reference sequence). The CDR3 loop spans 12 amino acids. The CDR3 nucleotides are TGTGCCAGCAGCGAAAGGACCTACGAGCAGTACTTC. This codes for CASSERTYEQYF.

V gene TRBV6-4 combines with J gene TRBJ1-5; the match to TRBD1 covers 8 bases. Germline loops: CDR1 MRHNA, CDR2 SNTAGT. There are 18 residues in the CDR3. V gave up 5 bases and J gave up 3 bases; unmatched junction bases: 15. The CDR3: CASSLGQARPRLNQPQHF. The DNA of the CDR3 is TGTGCCAGCAGTTTGGGACAGGCCCGTCCGCGACTCAATCAGCCCCAGCATTTT.

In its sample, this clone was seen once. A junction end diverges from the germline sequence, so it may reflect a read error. CDR3 DNA: TGTGCCAGCACCTTAGTTTTCAGGGGAAATGAGCAGTTCTTC. Amino acid sequence: CASTLVFRGNEQFF. V and J are TRBV7-9 and TRBJ2-1, with D tentatively TRBD1 (6 bases). Germline V CDR1 and CDR2: SEHNR, FQNEAQ (reference sequence). The CDR3 consists of 14 residues.

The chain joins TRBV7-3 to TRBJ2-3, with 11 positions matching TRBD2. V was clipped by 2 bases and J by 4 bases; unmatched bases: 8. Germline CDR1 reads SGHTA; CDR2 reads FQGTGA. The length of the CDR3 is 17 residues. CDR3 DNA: TGTGCCAGCAGCTTATTCTCTAGCGGGAGGATTTCAGATACGCAGTATTTT. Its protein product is CASSLFSSGRISDTQYF.

Here the CDR3 DNA reads TGTGCCAGCAGGCGGACAGGGGGAGAAACTGAAGCTTTCTTT. Its protein is CASRRTGGETEAFF. The chain joins TRBV11-2 to TRBJ1-1, with TRBD1 matching 10 bases. The germline V gene encodes CDR1 SGHAT and CDR2 FQNNGV. The CDR3 consists of 14 residues. V lost 6 bases and J lost 5; bases outside the gene matches: 6.

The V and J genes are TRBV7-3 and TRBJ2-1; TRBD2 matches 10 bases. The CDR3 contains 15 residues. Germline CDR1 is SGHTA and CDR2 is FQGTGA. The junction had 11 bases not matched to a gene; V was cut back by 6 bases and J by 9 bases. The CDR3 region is CASSVALAGWVEQFF. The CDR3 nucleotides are TGTGCCAGCAGTGTCGCACTAGCGGGATGGGTTGAGCAGTTCTTC.

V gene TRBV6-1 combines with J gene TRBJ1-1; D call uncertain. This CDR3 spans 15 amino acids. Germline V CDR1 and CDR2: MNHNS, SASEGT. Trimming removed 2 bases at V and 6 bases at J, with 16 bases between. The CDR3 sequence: CASSERVLGGSEAFF. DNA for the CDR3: TGTGCCAGCAGTGAACGGGTCCTCGGCGGGTCTGAAGCTTTCTTT.

CDR3 sequence (DNA): TGTGCCAGCAGTGGTATGGCAGCAGAGGATGGCTACACCTTC. Translated, it gives CASSGMAAEDGYTF. V usage is TRBV2 and J usage is TRBJ1-2; D is uncertain. The CDR3 contains 14 residues. The germline V and J ends were trimmed by 4 bases and 6 bases, with 15 bases remaining between them. CDR1 and CDR2 from the germline V gene are SNHLY and FYNNEI.

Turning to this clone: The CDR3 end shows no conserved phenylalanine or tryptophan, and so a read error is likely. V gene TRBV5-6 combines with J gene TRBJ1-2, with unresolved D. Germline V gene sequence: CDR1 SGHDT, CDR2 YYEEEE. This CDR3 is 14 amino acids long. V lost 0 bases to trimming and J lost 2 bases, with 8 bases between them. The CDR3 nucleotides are TGTGCCAGCAGCTTGGGACGGTTAAACTATGGCTACACCCTC. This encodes CASSLGRLNYGYTL.